This TCR beta chain was recorded in a study of control samples from healthy donors and cancer patients. The CDR3 is 16 residues long. Germline V gene data show CDR1 as LGHNT and CDR2 as FRNRAP. Trimming stripped 3 bases from V and 0 bases from J, with 14 bases between. The assay was immunoSEQ multiplex PCR, and TCRdb's table has in-frame clones only and misses some. The sample shows 100,000 to 150,000 clones, 85% to 95% of them seen only once. The chain links TRBV12-5 to TRBJ1-1; no clear D. Input material: PBMCs. The TCR was taken from an elderly man with head and neck cancer. The CDR3 protein is CASGLDPEFMNTEAFF. CDR3 DNA: TGTGCTAGTGGTTTAGACCCGGAGTTCATGAACACTGAAGCTTTCTTT.